The 4 T cell receptor beta chains below all came from one sample that was sequenced in a study of T cells in Graves' hyperthyroidism and ophthalmopathy. Template material for amplifying TCR beta CDR3 regions consisted of RNA transcripts. The HTBI set primed first-round TCR CDR3 RT-PCR. TCRdb ran MiXCR on the multiplex PCR reads and lists one entry per CDR3 protein. The sample has 530,000 or so distinct CDR3 sequences; approximately 25% are singletons. Sequencing used blood. The receptors derive from a woman aged 30 to 39 with Graves' ophthalmopathy.

This clonotype showed up many times. The chain uses TRBV28 and TRBJ1-1; 8 bases are shared with TRBD1. The V segment lost 7 bases and the J segment 2 bases; nucleotides outside the gene matches: 12. From germline, CDR1 is MDHEN and CDR2 SYDVKM. The CDR3 has 16 amino acids. CDR3 DNA: TGTGCCAGCACCCCTTGGACAGGGACGAGAAACACTGAAGCTTTCTTT. Translation gives CASTPWTGTRNTEAFF.

This clonotype has a count of ten or more. The chain links TRBV13 to TRBJ2-7; no clear D gene. Germline CDR1 PRHDT, CDR2 FYEKMQ (reference sequence). Trimming shortened V by 5 bases and J by 7 bases, and 12 bases separated the two germline ends. The CDR3 runs 12 residues. CDR3 DNA sequence: TGTGCCAGCAGCCCACTGACTCGGGAGCAGTACTTC. Encoded protein: CASSPLTREQYF.

This clonotype turned up a few times. V is TRBV12-3 or TRBV12-4 and J is TRBJ2-4, with D perhaps matching TRBD1 or TRBD2 (6 bases each). The CDR3 is made up of 16 amino acids. The ends were cut back, 4 bases at V and 1 base at J, with 14 bases in the middle. CDR3 in amino acids: CASSYGGEYAKNIQYF. As DNA, the CDR3 is TGTGCCAGCAGTTACGGGGGCGAGTACGCCAAAAACATTCAGTACTTC.

The rearrangement links TRBV30 to TRBJ2-7; TRBD1 might be the D (6 bases). V was pared by 1 base and J by 3 bases, with 10 bases between. The CDR3 is 13 amino acids. The germline CDR1 and CDR2 sequences are GTSNPN and SVGIG (reference sequence). The CDR3 DNA is TGTGCCTGGAGTGCAGGGGTAGACTACGAGCAGTACTTC. This encodes CAWSAGVDYEQYF.